This TCR beta chain was profiled in a study of cytomegalovirus exposure and HLA in healthy donors. A multiplex PCR was run with 60 Vbeta primers and 13 Jbeta primers. Repertoires were generated with immunoSEQ multiplex PCR, while TCRdb's copy carries only in-frame clones and drops some. The data show just over 150,000 clones, and the top ten clones hold about 2.2%. CDR3 length equals 16 residues. Per germline, CDR1 MNHEY and CDR2 SVGAGI. V lost 4 bases to trimming and J lost 1 base; unmatched junction nucleotides: 6. The sequenced sample was PBMCs. This TCR derives from a man aged 25 to 45 in good health and CMV-seronegative. The chain has TRBV6-5 and TRBJ2-3, with 9 bases that match TRBD2. The DNA of the CDR3 is TGTGCCAGCAGTTTGGTAGCGGGAGAGGGCACAGATACGCAGTATTTT. Residues: CASSLVAGEGTDTQYF.